The present T cell receptor (beta chain) was sequenced within a study of PD-1 blockade in mismatch repair-deficient tumors. Every patient had mismatch repair deficiency by PCR or immunohistochemistry. TCR sequencing covered a few patients who responded to pembrolizumab. Using immunoSEQ multiplex PCR, the repertoire was profiled, and TCRdb retains in-frame clones only, with some absent. The data contain around 30,000 clones, 65% to 85% of them singletons. Turning to this clone: Its antigen is still unknown.

General observations from the study: Tumor-resident clones, often undetectable pretreatment in blood, expanded then contracted after pembrolizumab.

The TCR was taken from an adult with mismatch repair-deficient cancer. The material sequenced was PBMCs, taken less than 7 weeks after starting pembrolizumab.

The CDR3 DNA sequence: TGTGCCAGCAGCCCGACTAGCGGGAGGAACACCGGGGAGCTGTTTTTT. It specifies CASSPTSGRNTGELFF. V gene TRBV7-2 combines with J gene TRBJ2-2; 12 positions agree with TRBD2. Germline V gene lookup returns CDR1 SGHTA and CDR2 FQGNSA. The CDR3 runs 16 residues. V trimming: 5 bases; J trimming: 1 base; junction bases outside the gene matches: 2.